One and the same sample provided the 10 T cell receptor beta chains below, sequenced in a study of blood T cell repertoires in COVID-19 (dated by TCRdb to the early 2020s). Libraries were made using the immunoSEQ multiplex PCR assay. As stored in TCRdb, this immuneACCESS dataset retains in-frame rearrangements with V and J assigned. A fraction of the clones does not appear; measured against another copy, unresolved V genes explain less than half of the discrepancy, and the remainder lacks a known reason. This sample comprises 270,000 or so clones, about nine tenths of them detected only once. The ten largest account for approximately 8.2% of the sample. Sequencing was performed on peripheral blood. The receptors derive from a man aged 35 to 55 with active or convalescent COVID-19.

The J gene is TRBJ2-1, the V gene TRBV2, with 10 bases aligning to TRBD2. This CDR3 comprises 16 residues. Germline lookup yields CDR1 SNHLY and CDR2 FYNNEI. V was pared by 0 bases and J by 7 bases, with 6 bases of the junction left unmatched. The CDR3 sequence: CASSEASSGRKNEQFF. DNA of the CDR3: TGTGCCAGCAGTGAAGCGTCTAGCGGGAGAAAAAATGAGCAGTTCTTC.

As regards this clone: A much larger clone sits a single nucleotide away, making a read error possible. The chain recombines TRBV5-1 with TRBJ1-1, with D possibly matching TRBD1 (5 bases). Germline V gene data show CDR1 as SGHRS and CDR2 as YFSETQ. This CDR3 contains 14 residues. The CDR3 region has the DNA TGCGCCAGCAGCCCAACGACAGAGAACGCTGAAGCTTTCTTT. It yields the protein CASSPTTENAEAFF.

The V and J genes are TRBV28 and TRBJ2-2; the match to TRBD1 covers 9 bases. Germline V gene data show CDR1 as MDHEN and CDR2 as SYDVKM. The CDR3 runs to 14 residues. Unmatched junction bases numbered 2, after V lost 2 bases and J lost 7 bases. In DNA form, the CDR3 reads TGTGCCAGCAGTTTAGGGACAGGGCACGGGGAGCTGTTTTTT. Amino acid sequence: CASSLGTGHGELFF.

This chain uses TRBV29-1 with TRBJ1-5, with 7 bases fitting TRBD1. V dropped 3 bases and J dropped 5; count of bases not matched to a gene: 10. The CDR3 sequence is 15 residues long. Germline CDR1 is SQVTM and CDR2 is ANQGSEA. The CDR3 bases are TGCAGCGTTGATTGGGGTCAGGGGGAGTATCAGCCCCAGCATTTT. As protein: CSVDWGQGEYQPQHF.

As concerns this clone: Other nucleotide sequences in the sample specify the same CDR3. This chain uses TRBV3-1 (or the pseudogene TRBV3-2) with TRBJ1-5; possibly TRBD1 for D (5 bases). V was clipped by 1 base and J by 2 bases, with 6 bases between them. This CDR3 comprises 14 residues. Germline assignment: CDR1 LGHDT and CDR2 YNNKEL (reference sequence). CDR3 residues: CASSQVGGNQPQHF. The CDR3 DNA is TGTGCCAGCAGCCAAGTAGGGGGCAATCAGCCCCAGCATTTT.

This chain uses TRBV11-3 with TRBJ2-3; possibly TRBD2 for D (6 bases). Trimming shortened V by 5 bases and J by 6 bases, and 18 bases separated the two germline ends. From germline, CDR1 is SGHNT and CDR2 YENEEA. This CDR3 is 15 amino acids long. The CDR3 region has the DNA TGTGCCAGCAGCGTGGGGGAGGTGCTTAGTGATACGCAGTATTTT. Its translation: CASSVGEVLSDTQYF.

The chain has TRBV5-1 and TRBJ2-7, with D perhaps matching TRBD1 (6 bases). Trimming took 3 bases from V and 3 from J, leaving 13 bases between them. CDR1 is SGHRS and CDR2 is YFSETQ in the germline V gene. This CDR3 is built from 14 residues. The CDR3 nucleotides are TGCGCCAGCAGCTACAAAGGACAGAGCTACGAGCAGTACTTC. The encoded protein is CASSYKGQSYEQYF.

The chain joins TRBV9 to TRBJ1-3, with 7 bases that match TRBD1. From germline, CDR1 is SGDLS and CDR2 YYNGEE. V lost 3 bases to trimming and J lost 1 base; unmatched junction nucleotides: 1. There are 14 residues in the CDR3. The CDR3 region is CASSEQGSGNTIYF. CDR3 sequence (DNA): TGTGCCAGCAGCGAACAGGGGTCTGGAAACACCATATATTTT.

This clone was detected only a few times. The gene calls are TRBV5-1 and TRBJ1-4; D may be TRBD1 (5 bases). Germline V gene lookup returns CDR1 SGHRS and CDR2 YFSETQ. The length of the CDR3 is 13 residues. Trimming cost V 4 bases and J 5 bases, with 9 bases left between them. CDR3 amino acids: CASSPGPNEKLFF. The DNA for the CDR3 is TGCGCCAGCAGCCCAGGGCCAAATGAAAAACTGTTTTTT.

In this sample, this clone turned up once. The chain couples TRBV2 to TRBJ2-7; 9 bases agree with TRBD1. The CDR3 sequence is 14 residues long. The germline CDR1 and CDR2 sequences are SNHLY and FYNNEI. With V trimmed by 5 bases and J by 5 bases, 7 bases remained unmatched. CDR3 DNA: TGTGCCAGCAGTCCCGGGACAGGGTTCCACGAGCAGTACTTC. Translated, it gives CASSPGTGFHEQYF.